What follows describes a single T cell receptor (beta chain). Its target antigen remains unknown. Per-nucleotide qualities are absent, and no much larger clonotype sits a single base away. V and J lose 4 bases and 0 bases, and a span of 7 bases separates them. The CDR3 runs 13 residues from the cysteine to the phenylalanine. CDR3 DNA only is kept here, 39 bases in frame from base 1. The data were taken from a study of blood T cell repertoires in COVID-19 (dated by TCRdb to the early 2020s). In the study overall: Samples covering the acute and convalescent phases of COVID-19 were provided by collaborators in the United States, Italy and Spain. Nearly every sample came with metadata listing a de-identified subject ID, COVID-19 status, age in years and sex. The prospective study material was composed of cDNA or gDNA derived from T cells, B-cell-depleted T cells, or PBMCs. Samples were obtained from the ongoing ImmuneRACE study (first 160 participants) and from some 1,300 subjects provided by 6 global collaborators. The repertoires were released in a freely available public database intended as a resource for research on the immune response to SARS-CoV-2. Subjects who had been exposed to COVID-19, were actively infected with it, or had recovered from it provided the deeply sampled blood TCRbeta repertoires that made up the dataset. Where available, HLA class I and class II types were taken from metadata supplied by the sample provider and were not determined by assay-based typing. What the authors observed across the whole study: Clinical and demographic metadata were provided uncurated, with the amount varying by source and participant.

TCRbeta CDR3 regions were amplified from genomic DNA using the immunoSEQ Assay, a bias-controlled multiplex PCR. The authors' analysis ran thus. The number of nucleated cells in each sample was estimated from the amplification of reference gene primers within the assay. To quantify the absolute abundance of each unique TCRbeta CDR3 rearrangement, sequence reads were collapsed and filtered. For each sample, productive Simpson clonality was calculated as the square root of Simpson's diversity index across productive rearrangements. TCRdb's version of the immuneACCESS table is confined to in-frame rearrangements and falls short of the full clone set. An unresolved V gene accounts for under half of the shortfall where checked; the remainder is of unknown origin. The V and J calls and clone size are taken from that table; D and trimming were inferred from the DNA. The sample includes roughly 300,000 clones, with roughly 92% observed a single time. 2% to 2.5% of the sample lies in the top ten.

At one collaborating source in Seattle, patients were enrolled during active infection and were followed longitudinally through the course of disease. Collaborating institutions collected whole blood in K2EDTA tubes following their own protocols. For TCRbeta analysis, collaborators shipped samples in one of three forms: frozen whole blood, isolated PBMCs, or DNA extracted from either of those sample types. The clonotype originates from a woman in her 30s with COVID-19, enrolled during active disease. The sample comprised peripheral blood. The chain uses TRBV12-3 or TRBV12-4 and TRBJ2-7, and possibly TRBD1, on 5 matching bases. The CDR3 corresponds to CASSWGSSYEQYF. The DNA sequence is as follows: TGTGCCAGCAGTTGGGGCAGCTCCTACGAGCAGTACTTC.